These 23 T cell receptor beta chains came from one sample sequenced in a study of regulatory T cells. Amplification used 52 TRBV primers and 13 TRBJ primers. Sequencing was performed with immunoSEQ multiplex PCR; in TCRdb, only in-frame clones are kept and a portion is missing. The sample contains 4,500 to 7,000 clones, approximately 84% of which appear only once. What was sequenced was CD8+ T cells sorted from blood. The receptors derive from a child under 18 with CD3G deficiency.

The chain is built from TRBV10-3 and TRBJ2-1; 11 positions agree with TRBD2. This CDR3 has 16 residues. Germline V gene lookup returns CDR1 ENHRY and CDR2 SYGVKD. The V and J ends lost 0 bases and 8 bases, in that order; junction bases with no gene match: 6. The CDR3 reads CAISESVAGGRDEQFF. The CDR3 DNA reads TGTGCCATCAGTGAGTCGGTAGCGGGAGGGCGCGATGAGCAGTTCTTC.

CDR3 in DNA: TGTGCCAGCAGTTATCTAGCGGGAGTATCCGAGCAGTACTTC. This gives the protein CASSYLAGVSEQYF. The rearrangement uses TRBV6-1 and TRBJ2-7; 10 positions agree with TRBD2. V shed 5 bases and J 6 bases; nucleotides not matched to a gene: 7. The CDR3 extends over 14 amino acids. Germline assignment: CDR1 MNHNS and CDR2 SASEGT.

As concerns this clone: The sample holds other DNA sequences that translate to the same CDR3. CDR3 sequence: CASSIGSSYNEQFF. For the CDR3, the DNA is TGTGCCAGTAGTATCGGGAGCTCCTACAATGAGCAGTTCTTC. This chain joins TRBV19 and TRBJ2-1; maybe TRBD2 (6 bases). Per the germline V gene, CDR1 is LNHDA and CDR2 is SQIVND (reference sequence). V gave up 3 bases and J gave up 0 bases, with 6 bases separating them. The CDR3 covers 14 residues.

This clone has only one observation. This chain links TRBV5-1 with TRBJ2-3, with TRBD2 matching over 9 bases. J was trimmed by 4 bases and V by 1 base; bases with no gene match: 4. The CDR3 totals 15 residues. Germline V gene data show CDR1 as SGHRS and CDR2 as YFSETQ. The CDR3 coding sequence is TGCGCCAGCAGCTTGCGCGGGAGGGCCGCAGATACGCAGTATTTT. Protein product: CASSLRGRAADTQYF.

The chain recombines TRBV27 with TRBJ2-1; D unresolved. Germline V gene lookup returns CDR1 MNHEY and CDR2 SMNVEV (reference sequence). V shed 3 bases and J shed 5 bases, with 8 bases lying between them. The CDR3 consists of 13 residues. CDR3 loop: CASSLGPDNEQFF. For the CDR3, the DNA is TGTGCCAGCAGTTTGGGCCCCGACAATGAGCAGTTCTTC.

The rearrangement joins TRBV7-9 to TRBJ1-2; tentatively, D is TRBD1 (5 bases). CDR1 SEHNR and CDR2 FQNEAQ come from the germline V gene (reference sequence). The CDR3 spans 13 residues. V was shortened by 4 bases and J by 8 bases, with 14 bases between the two germline ends. This CDR3 reads CASSSRDVEGYTF. For the CDR3, the DNA is TGTGCCAGCAGCTCCCGGGACGTTGAGGGCTACACCTTC.

The chain is built from TRBV7-9 and TRBJ2-1; 10 bases are a match to TRBD1. Germline CDR1 is SEHNR and CDR2 is FQNEAQ (reference sequence). This CDR3 is built from 17 residues. Trimming at V came to 2 bases and at J to 8 bases, leaving 12 bases not matched to a gene. The CDR3 loop is CASSLIRGGQGDDEQFF. DNA for the CDR3: TGTGCCAGCAGCTTAATAAGGGGTGGACAGGGGGACGATGAGCAGTTCTTC.

This chain uses TRBV6-1 with TRBJ2-3; D is uncertain. The CDR3 covers 13 residues. Germline V gene data show CDR1 as MNHNS and CDR2 as SASEGT. The germline V and J ends were trimmed by 4 bases and 2 bases, with 7 bases remaining between them. CDR3 amino acids: CASSGVVTDTQYF. Here the CDR3 DNA reads TGTGCCAGCAGTGGAGTAGTCACAGATACGCAGTATTTT.

This chain joins TRBV28 and TRBJ2-7; 10 nucleotides align to TRBD1. The CDR3 length is 14 residues. From germline, CDR1 is MDHEN and CDR2 SYDVKM. The trim removed 5 bases at V and 3 bases at J, leaving 4 bases unmatched. CDR3 nucleotides: TGTGCCAGCAGTCCCGGGACAGGGGTCTACGAGCAGTACTTC. This translates into CASSPGTGVYEQYF.

The chain employs TRBV28 and TRBJ2-7, with 7 bases that match TRBD1. This CDR3 spans 14 amino acids. CDR1 is MDHEN and CDR2 is SYDVKM in the germline V gene. The V gene end was trimmed by 6 bases and the J gene end by 0 bases; junction bases not matched to a gene: 5. Written as DNA, the CDR3 is TGTGCCAGCAGACCGGGACAGTTCTCCTACGAGCAGTACTTC. It translates to CASRPGQFSYEQYF.

V gene TRBV6-1 combines with J gene TRBJ2-5, with D perhaps matching TRBD2 (6 bases). The CDR3 has 10 residues. Germline CDR1 is MNHNS and CDR2 is SASEGT. V shed 8 bases and J shed 5 bases, with 6 bases lying between them. The CDR3 region has the DNA TGTGCCAGCGGGGGGGAGACCCAGTACTTC. This encodes CASGGETQYF.

The rearrangement joins TRBV28 to TRBJ1-5; tentatively, D is TRBD1 (5 bases). CDR3 size: 12 residues. The V gene lost 8 bases and the J gene lost 3 bases, with 8 bases spanning the gap. CDR1 MDHEN and CDR2 SYDVKM come from the germline V gene. The CDR3 region has the DNA TGTGCCAGCCAAGGGGACAATCAGCCCCAGCATTTT. This sequence encodes CASQGDNQPQHF.

The chain has TRBV28 and TRBJ2-1; 8 nucleotides match TRBD2. Germline V CDR1 and CDR2: MDHEN, SYDVKM. J gave up 4 bases and V 8 bases, and 4 bases lay outside the gene matches. The length of the CDR3 is 13 residues. In nucleotides, the CDR3 is TGTGCCAGCGGAACTAGCGGATACAATGAGCAGTTCTTC. This encodes CASGTSGYNEQFF.

The chain has TRBV7-8 and TRBJ2-2, with unresolved D. V dropped 4 bases and J dropped 5 bases, with 8 bases sitting between them. The germline CDR1 and CDR2 sequences are SGHVS and FQNEAQ. This CDR3 spans 13 amino acids. CDR3 nucleotide sequence: TGTGCCAGCAGCTCTGGAGCGACCGGGGAGCTGTTTTTT. As protein: CASSSGATGELFF. Supplemented by reference TRBV7-8 and TRBJ2-2, the full variable domain reads GAGVSQSPRYKVAKRGQDVALRCDPISGHVSLFWYQQALGQGPEFLTYFQNEAQLDKSGLPSDRFFAERPEGSVSTLKIQRTQQEDSAVYLCASSSGATGELFFGEGSRLTVL.

The chain combines TRBV6-1 with TRBJ1-1, with D unclear. The CDR3 length is 13 residues. In germline, CDR1 is MNHNS, CDR2 SASEGT. Trimming stripped 3 bases from V and 11 bases from J, with 16 bases between. DNA for the CDR3: TGTGCCAGCAGTGAGGATTGGATAGAGACGGCTTTCTTT. Protein product: CASSEDWIETAFF.

The gene calls are TRBV6-1 and TRBJ2-7; 7 bases match TRBD2. Per the germline V gene, CDR1 is MNHNS and CDR2 is SASEGT. V shed 2 bases and J 0 bases; nucleotides not matched to a gene: 10. This CDR3 has 17 amino acids. CDR3 protein: CASSEMGLGGSSYEQYF. CDR3 in DNA: TGTGCCAGCAGTGAAATGGGTCTCGGGGGGAGCTCCTACGAGCAGTACTTC.

This chain connects TRBV7-9 to TRBJ2-3; possibly TRBD1 for D (6 bases). V dropped 4 bases and J dropped 4 bases, with 12 bases sitting between them. Germline assignment: CDR1 SEHNR and CDR2 FQNEAQ (reference sequence). The CDR3 is 14 amino acids. The CDR3 spells CASSSWGHADTQYF. DNA of the CDR3: TGTGCCAGCAGCTCGTGGGGACACGCAGATACGCAGTATTTT. The full variable domain, its missing parts supplied by reference TRBV7-9 and TRBJ2-3, is DTGVSQNPRHKITKRGQNVTFRCDPISEHNRLYWYRQTLGQGPEFLTYFQNEAQLEKSRLLSDRFSAERPKGSFSTLEIQRTEQGDSAMYLCASSSWGHADTQYFGPGTRLTVL.

This chain joins TRBV7-9 and TRBJ2-1; no reliable D call. The CDR3 covers 12 residues. The V end was cut by 6 bases, the J end by 1 base, with 4 bases between. CDR1 and CDR2 (germline): SEHNR, FQNEAQ (reference sequence). CDR3 coding DNA: TGTGCCAGCAGGGGGTCCTACAATGAGCAGTTCTTC. It codes for CASRGSYNEQFF. Supplemented by reference TRBV7-9 and TRBJ2-1, the full variable domain reads DTGVSQNPRHKITKRGQNVTFRCDPISEHNRLYWYRQTLGQGPEFLTYFQNEAQLEKSRLLSDRFSAERPKGSFSTLEIQRTEQGDSAMYLCASRGSYNEQFFGPGTRLTVL.

The CDR3 coding sequence is TGTGCCAGCAGCAAGGGGGCCTACGAGCAGTACTTC. This sequence encodes CASSKGAYEQYF. The chain uses TRBV7-8 and TRBJ2-7, with TRBD1 as a possible D gene (6 bases). The CDR3 runs to 12 residues. CDR1 is SGHVS and CDR2 is FQNEAQ in the germline V gene. Trimming took 5 bases from V and 2 from J, leaving 7 bases between them.

This clone has just a few counts. The DNA of the CDR3 is TGTGCCAGCAGTGCTGGGACAGGGATCTACGAGCAGTACTTC. It specifies CASSAGTGIYEQYF. V usage is TRBV6-5 and J usage is TRBJ2-7; 9 nucleotides line up with TRBD1. Germline lookup yields CDR1 MNHEY and CDR2 SVGAGI. The CDR3 covers 14 residues. Trimming took 5 bases from V and 3 from J; bases not matched to a gene: 5.

V usage is TRBV10-3 and J usage is TRBJ2-5; weak D call: TRBD1 (5 bases). The CDR3 is 13 amino acids. From germline, CDR1 is ENHRY and CDR2 SYGVKD. V lost 6 bases, J lost 9 bases, and 17 bases lay in between. The CDR3 region has the DNA TGTGCCATCAGCGACAGTCCCGGTAGGGCCCAGTACTTC. Protein product: CAISDSPGRAQYF.

J is TRBJ2-7 and V is TRBV28; D is possibly TRBD1 (6 bases). Germline V gene sequence: CDR1 MDHEN, CDR2 SYDVKM. CDR3 length equals 14 residues. V dropped 2 bases and J dropped 7 bases, with 15 bases sitting between them. CDR3 DNA: TGTGCCAGCAGTTTAGGGTGGGGGCCAGGGGAGCAGTACTTC. It specifies CASSLGWGPGEQYF.

This clone showed up just a few times. Sequence at one end of the junction differs from germline and may be a read error. V and J are TRBV2 and TRBJ1-1, with TRBD1 matching 10 bases. The CDR3 runs 16 residues. The V gene's germline CDR1 is SNHLY and CDR2 FYNNEI. CDR3 bases: TGTGCCAGCGGTGAGCGGACAGGGGGTATGAACACTGAAGCTTTCTTT. Its protein is CASGERTGGMNTEAFF. The full variable domain, completed using reference TRBV2 and TRBJ1-1, is EPEVTQTPSHQVTQMGQEVILRCVPISNHLYFYWYRQILGQKVEFLVSFYNNEISEKSEIFDDQFSVERPDGSNFTLKIRSTKLEDSAMYFCASGERTGGMNTEAFFGQGTRLTVV.